Below are 2 T cell receptor beta chains sequenced from a single sample in a study of identical twins. Using its own MiXCR run on the 5' RACE reads, TCRdb lists one record per CDR3 protein. The repertoire holds hundreds of thousands of distinct CDR3 sequences, with 15% to 20% as singletons. Another study also made use of these data, one on T cells expressing NK-cell markers.

What was sequenced was PBMCs. These receptors were taken from a woman under 30 in good health.

V is TRBV11-1 and J is TRBJ2-3, with D maybe TRBD1 (7 bases). Trimming stripped 3 bases from V and 3 bases from J, with 28 bases between. The germline V gene encodes CDR1 SGHAT and CDR2 FQDESV (reference sequence). The CDR3 is made up of 20 amino acids. CDR3 coding DNA: TGTGCCAGCAGCTTGGCCGGAGGGGGCGGACGGATGGGGATGACAGATACGCAGTATTTT. This sequence encodes CASSLAGGGGRMGMTDTQYF.

This clonotype was found a few times. The chain has TRBV20-1 and TRBJ1-4; 8 bases fit TRBD1. With 3 bases clipped from V and 7 bases from J, the junction kept 10 bases outside the gene matches. CDR1 and CDR2 from the germline V gene are DFQATT and SNEGSKA (reference sequence). The CDR3 is 15 residues long. CDR3 sequence (DNA): TGCAGTGCTAGTCCTCGGACAGGGTGGGGTGAAAAACTGTTTTTT. Encoded protein: CSASPRTGWGEKLFF.